Described below is a single TCR beta chain sequence and its context. Its antigen is not identified. After extraction with the RNeasy kit, roughly 0.5 to 1 ug of the RNA was reverse transcribed using random hexamers. One entry per CDR3 protein results from TCRdb running MiXCR on the immunoSEQ multiplex PCR reads. Of approximately 87,000 distinct CDR3 sequences in the sample, approximately 96% were seen once. Sequencing of TCR beta was undertaken in CD8+ and CD4+ T cells derived from blood. The sample comes from a study of CD8 T cells in Susac syndrome. Study conclusions and caveats: Susac-specific public clones were found in total CD8+ and CD8+ TEMRA repertoires, numbering some 15 and five, respectively.

Germline values: CDR1 LGHDT, CDR2 YNNKEL (reference sequence). Trimming removed 4 bases from V and 6 bases from J, with 16 bases in between. The CDR3 runs to 15 residues. The J gene is TRBJ1-5, the V gene TRBV3-1; D gene uncertain. This TCR was recovered from a human donor with Susac syndrome. Sequencing was performed on CD8+ T cells from PBMCs. The chain's CDR3 is CASSLGDSSGQPQHF. The CDR3 bases are TGTGCCAGCAGCCTTGGTGATTCCAGCGGTCAGCCCCAGCATTTT.